The 17 T cell receptor beta chains reported below all come from one sample, sequenced in a study of regulatory and conventional T cells in RAG deficiency. TCRdb's copy holds only in-frame clones and misses some; the assay was immunoSEQ multiplex PCR. The sample shows 9,400 or so clones, about 89% of them seen only once. Regulatory T cells were sorted from blood as CD4+ CD25-high CD127-low cells. The same sample was also studied in work on regulatory T cells. Turning to that study: Primers: 52 TRBV forward and 13 TRBJ reverse.

Sequences were obtained from Tregs sorted from blood. Receptors originate from a human donor in good health.

The chain uses TRBV21-1 and TRBJ1-6. TRBV21-1 is tagged as a pseudogene. The CDR3 contains 17 residues. CDR3 residues: CASSCPLHIHHNSPLHF. DNA for the CDR3: TGTGCCAGCAGTTGTCCGCTACACATACATCATAATTCACCCCTCCACTTT.

This clone was recorded only once. The CDR3 loop reads CASSLALITDTQYF. Written as DNA, the CDR3 is TGCGCCAGCAGCTTGGCCCTAATCACAGATACGCAGTATTTT. V and J are TRBV5-1 and TRBJ2-3; unclear D gene. The CDR3 has 14 residues. The V end was cut by 0 bases, the J end by 2 bases, with 7 bases between. CDR1 is SGHRS, CDR2 YFSETQ, per germline.

About this clone itself: Mismatch with germline at one junction end may stem from a read error. The chain has TRBV20-1 and TRBJ1-2, with D unresolved. Looked up from germline, CDR1 is DFQATT and CDR2 is SNEGSKA (reference sequence). There are 11 residues in the CDR3. In DNA form, the CDR3 reads TGCAGTGCTAAAGGCCCCATAAGGATCCCCTTC. Translating gives CSAKGPIRIPF.

This clone was detected a few times. The CDR3 DNA reads as TGTGCCAGCAGCGTTTGGGCCTCCGGGTCGGACGGGGAGCTGTTTTTT. This translates into CASSVWASGSDGELFF. This chain joins TRBV9 and TRBJ2-2; D uncertain. V lost 2 bases to trimming and J lost 7 bases, with 18 bases between them. Germline V gives CDR1 SGDLS, CDR2 YYNGEE. The CDR3 is 16 residues long.

The rearrangement joins TRBV9 to TRBJ1-2, with D tentatively TRBD1 (5 bases). CDR3 length equals 15 residues. The germline V gene has CDR1 SGDLS and CDR2 YYNGEE. V was pared by 2 bases and J by 2 bases, with 13 bases between. Here the CDR3 DNA reads TGTGCCAGCAGCGTTAACCCAGGGCTAAACTATGGCTACACCTTC. It codes for CASSVNPGLNYGYTF.

This clone was picked up one time. The rearrangement joins TRBV7-9 to TRBJ2-7, with D perhaps TRBD1 or TRBD2 (5 bases each). The CDR3 length is 15 residues. Germline CDR1 reads SEHNR; CDR2 reads FQNEAQ (reference sequence). Trimming left V 0 bases short and J 2 bases short, with 11 bases between. The CDR3 sequence is CASSLARDGPYEQYF. The CDR3 bases are TGTGCCAGCAGCTTAGCTAGGGACGGACCCTACGAGCAGTACTTC.

This rearrangement joins TRBV20-1 to TRBJ1-2; D gene unclear. The germline V and J ends were trimmed by 2 bases and 1 base, with 2 bases remaining between them. This CDR3 spans 11 amino acids. The germline V gene encodes CDR1 DFQATT and CDR2 SNEGSKA (reference sequence). The CDR3 DNA reads as TGCAGTGCTAGACTTAACTATGGCTACACCTTC. Translated, it gives CSARLNYGYTF.

This chain links TRBV5-1 with TRBJ1-2, with 7 bases fitting TRBD1. The CDR3 covers 16 residues. V lost 0 bases and J lost 5; bases outside the gene matches: 10. Germline V lookup: CDR1 SGHRS, CDR2 YFSETQ. The CDR3 region is CASSLGLVGDRYGYTF. CDR3 DNA: TGCGCCAGCAGCTTGGGTTTAGTGGGGGACAGATATGGCTACACCTTC.

This clone was found once. The CDR3 loop reads CASTPRQRSLDEQYF. The CDR3 DNA sequence: TGTGCCAGCACTCCCCGTCAGCGCAGTCTAGACGAGCAGTACTTC. The rearrangement joins TRBV27 to TRBJ2-7, with D hard to call. V was cut by 7 bases and J by 5 bases, with 21 bases left in between. Germline V lookup: CDR1 MNHEY, CDR2 SMNVEV (reference sequence). The CDR3 sequence is 15 residues long.

This chain joins TRBV10-3 and TRBJ1-2; 10 positions match TRBD1. V lost 4 bases, J lost 1 base, and 3 bases stayed unmatched. Looked up from germline, CDR1 is ENHRY and CDR2 is SYGVKD. The CDR3 is made up of 15 amino acids. CDR3 sequence reads: CAISGGTGDNYGYTF. In nucleotides, the CDR3 is TGTGCCATCAGTGGGGGGACAGGGGATAACTATGGCTACACCTTC.

The rearrangement uses TRBV2 and TRBJ2-5; 10 bases match TRBD1. The CDR3 consists of 18 residues. J lost 7 bases, V lost 0 bases, and 14 bases had no gene match. Germline V gene sequence: CDR1 SNHLY, CDR2 FYNNEI. CDR3 protein: CASSEALDRGGTSMTQYF. The CDR3 region has the DNA TGTGCCAGCAGTGAAGCGTTGGACAGGGGGGGGACATCCATGACCCAGTACTTC.

The J gene is TRBJ2-1, the V gene TRBV27; 10 bases are a match to TRBD1. Looked up from germline, CDR1 is MNHEY and CDR2 is SMNVEV (reference sequence). V was clipped by 6 bases and J by 5 bases; unmatched bases: 7. The length of the CDR3 is 15 residues. The DNA of the CDR3 is TGTGCCAGCAGCTCCGGGACAGGGGTGGACAATGAGCAGTTCTTC. It yields the protein CASSSGTGVDNEQFF.

This rearrangement joins TRBV19 to TRBJ1-5; 9 bases are a match to TRBD1. The J segment lost 4 bases and the V segment lost 5 bases, leaving 12 bases of the junction unmatched. Germline V gene data show CDR1 as LNHDA and CDR2 as SQIVND (reference sequence). The CDR3 spans 17 residues. CDR3 amino acids: CASSAPSGTGSNQPQHF. The CDR3 DNA follows: TGTGCCAGTAGTGCGCCTTCCGGGACAGGGTCGAATCAGCCCCAGCATTTT.

The J gene is TRBJ1-6, the V gene TRBV5-8; 7 bases agree with TRBD1. The CDR3 has 18 residues. Germline V gives CDR1 SGHTS, CDR2 YDEGEE. Trimming removed 4 bases from V and 8 bases from J; junction bases left unmatched: 18. Here the CDR3 reads CASSQFSGTALGHSPLHF. DNA for the CDR3: TGTGCCAGCAGCCAATTTTCCGGGACAGCCCTCGGTCATTCACCCCTCCACTTT.

The gene calls are TRBV19 and TRBJ2-2; a possible D gene is TRBD1 (6 bases). There are 14 residues in the CDR3. CDR1 is LNHDA and CDR2 is SQIVND in the germline V gene (reference sequence). Trimming took off 1 base at V and 7 bases at J, with 10 bases between the two ends. The CDR3 protein is CASSIAQGYGELFF. In nucleotides, the CDR3 is TGTGCCAGTAGTATAGCGCAGGGGTACGGGGAGCTGTTTTTT. Looking up the rest from reference TRBV19 and TRBJ2-2 gives the full variable domain: DGGITQSPKYLFRKEGQNVTLSCEQNLNHDAMYWYRQDPGQGLRLIYYSQIVNDFQKGDIAEGYSVSREKKESFPLTVTSAQKNPTAFYLCASSIAQGYGELFFGEGSRLTVL.

The J gene is TRBJ1-1, the V gene TRBV6-5; the D is unclear. Trimming pared 5 bases from V and 0 bases from J, leaving 10 bases between. The germline V gene encodes CDR1 MNHEY and CDR2 SVGAGI. The CDR3 has 14 amino acids. The CDR3 region has the DNA TGTGCCAGCAGTAACGGGGTATTGAACACTGAAGCTTTCTTT. Amino acid sequence: CASSNGVLNTEAFF.

This chain joins TRBV9 and TRBJ2-1; 7 nucleotides align to TRBD2. Germline values: CDR1 SGDLS, CDR2 YYNGEE. Germline trimming cut 0 bases from V and 14 bases from J; bases unmatched to any gene: 8. The CDR3 contains 13 residues. This CDR3 is CASSVVSGGTEFF. In DNA, the CDR3 is TGTGCCAGCAGCGTAGTATCGGGGGGAACCGAGTTCTTC.